This T cell receptor beta chain was identified in a study of PD-L1 blockade in urothelial cancer. Study-level information: Tumor samples were found to contain a median of approximately 1,500 T cells.

The germline V gene has CDR1 MNHGY and CDR2 SAAAGT. The CDR3 is made up of 13 amino acids. V trimming: 10 bases; J trimming: 2 bases; junction bases outside the gene matches: 6. Method: immunoSEQ multiplex PCR; TCRdb's copy keeps in-frame clones and lacks some. The sample comprises about 1,300 clones, about 39% of which are singletons, and over 6.5% rests with the top ten. Material: tumor tissue, obtained before atezolizumab (anti-PD-L1) treatment. The sequence was obtained from a man in his 60s with urothelial cancer. The rearrangement joins TRBV6-8 to TRBJ2-7; 9 nucleotides align to TRBD1. CDR3 DNA sequence: TGTGCCATCGGGACAGGGTTCACCTACGAGCAGTACTTC. Translating it yields CAIGTGFTYEQYF.